This T cell receptor beta chain came from a study of T cells after posttransplantation cyclophosphamide. Study results and caveats: Donor CD8+ memory clones often dominated recipient blood repertoires at later times. Tissue-infiltrating T cells from skin or gut overlapped little with blood T cells. Recipient CMV seropositivity and CMV reactivation strongly tracked TRB clonality.

Germline V gives CDR1 GTSNPN, CDR2 SVGIG (reference sequence). The length of the CDR3 is 14 residues. The germline V and J ends were trimmed by 0 bases and 1 base, with 8 bases remaining between them. Concerning this clone itself: Antigen unknown.

Only in-frame clones appear in the TCRdb table, and some are missing; sequencing was by immunoSEQ multiplex PCR. The repertoire has over 25,000 clones, none seen only once; the ten largest take around 3%. The sample taken for sequencing was PBMCs. This receptor was identified in a woman between 55 and 75 years old in good health, CMV-negative, and a related stem cell transplant donor. The chain couples TRBV30 to TRBJ2-3, with a weak D call TRBD2 (6 bases). The CDR3: CAWSVWGGTDTQYF. CDR3 sequence (DNA): TGTGCCTGGAGTGTGTGGGGGGGCACAGATACGCAGTATTTT.